This T cell receptor beta chain appears in the sequencing data of a study of regulatory and conventional T cells in RAG deficiency. Points from the study as a whole: In Omenn syndrome, Treg and Tconv repertoires overlapped >75%.

Turning to this clone: Antigen unknown.

Only in-frame clones appear in the TCRdb table, and some are missing; sequencing was by immunoSEQ multiplex PCR. Of more than 35,000 clones listed, approximately 90% are singletons. Between the trimmed V and J ends, which lost 2 bases and 4 bases, there was a span of 9 bases. The CDR3 is made up of 13 amino acids. Germline V gives CDR1 SGHRS, CDR2 YFSETQ. Conventional CD4+ T cells were sorted from blood as CD25-low CD127-high cells. These data also featured in a second study, about regulatory T cells. That paper adds: The PCR used 52 TRBV and 13 TRBJ primers. In patients, unique TRB V-J pairs were restricted and V/J usage skewed, especially in Tregs.

The origin of this receptor is a human donor in good health. The chain has TRBV5-1 and TRBJ1-1; no reliable D call. The sequenced material came from CD4+ effector T cells sorted from blood. CDR3 DNA: TGCGCCAGCAGCTTAATCCTGGGCACTGAAGCTTTCTTT. Translating gives CASSLILGTEAFF. Full variable domain (outside the CDR3, taken from reference TRBV5-1 and TRBJ1-1): KAGVTQTPRYLIKTRGQQVTLSCSPISGHRSVSWYQQTPGQGLQFLFEYFSETQRNKGNFPGRFSGRQFSNSRSEMNVSTLELGDSALYLCASSLILGTEAFFGQGTRLTVV.